The 22 T cell receptor beta chains below were found in one sample sequenced in a study of T-cell memory formation after mild COVID-19 (dated by TCRdb to the early 2020s). The library was produced with 5' RACE. For sequencing, an Illumina NovaSeq 6000 was employed. In-frame beta chains were kept once TCRdb had trimmed the public reads at Q25 with fastp and called clones with MiXCR. For every CDR3 protein sequence, its rows merge into one entry that carries the most common genes and DNA. The sample yields 40,000 to 60,000 distinct CDR3 sequences; less than 15% were counted once. The ten top clones hold approximately 25% of the sample. Material: PBMCs or a T cell subset sorted from them (not recorded which). The receptor source for this set is a man younger than 35 who had mild COVID-19 (a few samples of this study predate the infection). The sample titles of this study are shuffled in the database, so cell type and time point are left out; the donor was told from shared clones.

This clonotype occurred a few times. The V and J genes are TRBV5-1 and TRBJ2-6; tentatively, D is TRBD2 (6 bases). The CDR3 runs 16 residues. V was shortened by 5 bases and J by 2 bases, with 14 bases between the two germline ends. Looked up from germline, CDR1 is SGHRS and CDR2 is YFSETQ. As DNA, the CDR3 is TGCGCCAGCAGACCGGGCGGGGCGGCTGGGGCCAACGTCCTGACTTTC. Amino acid sequence: CASRPGGAAGANVLTF.

This rearrangement joins TRBV12-3 or TRBV12-4 to TRBJ2-2; D gene ambiguous. The CDR3 totals 15 residues. Trimming removed 6 bases at V and 0 bases at J, with 11 bases between. CDR3 loop: CASRTGFPNTGELFF. The CDR3 coding sequence is TGTGCCAGCAGGACCGGGTTCCCGAACACCGGGGAGCTGTTTTTT.

The table lists this clonotype with many counts. DNA for the CDR3: TGTGCCAGCAGCTCCCATTCTATTAGCGGGGACACCGGGGAGCTGTTTTTT. Translation gives CASSSHSISGDTGELFF. V usage is TRBV7-3 and J usage is TRBJ2-2; 8 bases align to TRBD2. This CDR3 contains 17 residues. Germline V gene data show CDR1 as SGHTA and CDR2 as FQGTGA. V gave up 4 bases and J gave up 3 bases; unmatched junction bases: 10.

V is TRBV5-1 and J is TRBJ1-3; no reliable D call. Trimming shortened V by 4 bases and J by 1 base, and 9 bases separated the two germline ends. Germline CDR1 SGHRS, CDR2 YFSETQ. The CDR3 is 14 residues long. CDR3: CASSLLGSGNTIYF. In DNA form, the CDR3 reads TGCGCCAGCAGCCTCCTCGGGTCTGGAAACACCATATATTTT.

There are a few counts of this clonotype. The chain combines TRBV20-1 with TRBJ2-5; no clear D gene. Germline values: CDR1 DFQATT, CDR2 SNEGSKA (reference sequence). V was pared by 1 base and J by 4 bases, with 10 bases between. This CDR3 comprises 13 residues. DNA of the CDR3: TGCAGTGCTAGAGGGCGTCTCGCAGAGACCCAGTACTTC. It encodes CSARGRLAETQYF.

Only a few counts were recorded for this clonotype. This sequence joins TRBV5-6 and TRBJ2-6; TRBD1 matches at 10 bases. The CDR3 sequence is 19 residues long. V was pared by 2 bases and J by 1 base, with 9 bases of the junction left unmatched. The germline gives CDR1 SGHDT, CDR2 YYEEEE. Here the CDR3 reads CASSFGGGTGESGANVLTF. The CDR3, as DNA: TGTGCCAGCAGCTTCGGAGGGGGGACAGGGGAGTCTGGGGCCAACGTCCTGACTTTC.

This clonotype turned up a few times. The chain is built from TRBV7-2 and TRBJ2-7, with D perhaps TRBD2 (5 bases). Germline assignment: CDR1 SGHTA and CDR2 FQGNSA. CDR3 length: 14 residues. Trimming removed 5 bases from V and 3 bases from J, with 14 bases in between. The CDR3 DNA is TGTGCCAGCAGCCTCACCGGACGGGACTACGAGCAGTACTTC. Its protein is CASSLTGRDYEQYF. Combining the CDR3 with reference TRBV7-2 and TRBJ2-7 gives the whole variable domain GAGVSQSPSNKVTEKGKDVELRCDPISGHTALYWYRQSLGQGLEFLIYFQGNSAPDKSGLPSDRFSAERTGGSVSTLTIQRTQQEDSAVYLCASSLTGRDYEQYFGPGTRLTVT.

CDR3 sequence (DNA): TGCGCCAGCAGCTTGGTAGGGCGGGGCACAGATACGCAGTATTTT. Its translation is CASSLVGRGTDTQYF. The chain employs TRBV5-1 and TRBJ2-3; D is perhaps TRBD2 (5 bases). CDR1 and CDR2 (germline): SGHRS, YFSETQ. CDR3 length: 15 amino acids. Trimming stripped 0 bases from V and 1 base from J, with 9 bases between.

In its sample, this clonotype was seen a few times. The chain has TRBV7-2 and TRBJ1-5; the D gene is possibly TRBD1 (5 bases). The CDR3 has 15 residues. The V and J ends lost 3 bases and 3 bases respectively, with 12 bases between them. Germline values: CDR1 SGHTA, CDR2 FQGNSA. CDR3 sequence (DNA): TGTGCCAGCAGCTTTTACGGAGGGGACAATCAGCCCCAGCATTTT. This encodes CASSFYGGDNQPQHF.

The chain is built from TRBV11-2 and TRBJ2-3; D is undetermined. CDR1 SGHAT and CDR2 FQNNGV come from the germline V gene. The V gene lost 5 bases and the J gene lost 1 base, with 13 bases spanning the gap. CDR3 length equals 15 residues. The CDR3 protein is CASSPDMWGTDTQYF. DNA of the CDR3: TGTGCCAGCAGCCCGGATATGTGGGGCACAGATACGCAGTATTTT. The full variable domain, with the rest looked up from reference TRBV11-2 and TRBJ2-3, is EAGVAQSPRYKIIEKRQSVAFWCNPISGHATLYWYQQILGQGPKLLIQFQNNGVVDDSQLPKDRFSAERLKGVDSTLKIQPAKLEDSAVYLCASSPDMWGTDTQYFGPGTRLTVL.

V and J are TRBV28 and TRBJ1-1; 9 bases line up with TRBD1. Trimming at V came to 7 bases and at J to 5 bases, leaving 11 bases not matched to a gene. The CDR3 runs to 15 residues. CDR1 is MDHEN and CDR2 is SYDVKM in the germline V gene. The CDR3 bases are TGTGCCAGCACTTCTTACGGACAGGGGCCGACTGAAGCTTTCTTT. Translating gives CASTSYGQGPTEAFF.

The chain combines TRBV3-1 with TRBJ1-1, with D maybe TRBD1 (5 bases). Germline values: CDR1 LGHDT, CDR2 YNNKEL (reference sequence). Trimming shortened V by 6 bases and J by 5 bases, and 13 bases separated the two germline ends. This CDR3 comprises 13 residues. For the CDR3, the DNA is TGTGCCAGCAGGCCCGGGGAGGGGACTGAAGCTTTCTTT. Amino acid sequence: CASRPGEGTEAFF.

This clonotype was seen at least ten times. This rearrangement joins TRBV5-5 to TRBJ2-1; 9 positions agree with TRBD1. The CDR3 is 16 amino acids. CDR1 and CDR2 from the germline V gene are SGHKS and YYEKEE (reference sequence). V trimming: 4 bases; J trimming: 1 base; junction bases outside the gene matches: 6. The CDR3 loop reads CASSNTGTGSYNEQFF. The DNA of the CDR3 is TGTGCCAGCAGCAACACCGGGACAGGGTCCTACAATGAGCAGTTCTTC.

CDR3 sequence (DNA): TGTGCCAGCAGTACACTAGTTAGCACAGATACGCAGTATTTT. Translating gives CASSTLVSTDTQYF. This sequence joins TRBV14 and TRBJ2-3; D possibly corresponds to TRBD2 (5 bases). The V end was cut by 6 bases, the J end by 0 bases, with 10 bases between. Germline assignment: CDR1 SGHDN and CDR2 FVKESK. This CDR3 spans 14 amino acids.

This clonotype was recorded a few times. The chain combines TRBV7-2 with TRBJ2-5; 9 positions match TRBD2. This CDR3 is 15 amino acids long. Germline V gene sequence: CDR1 SGHTA, CDR2 FQGNSA. With V trimmed by 3 bases and J by 4 bases, 6 bases remained unmatched. The CDR3 here is CASSFGGGAGETQYF. Here the CDR3 DNA reads TGTGCCAGCAGCTTTGGCGGGGGGGCCGGAGAGACCCAGTACTTC.

This clonotype showed up many times. The rearrangement uses TRBV12-3 or TRBV12-4 and TRBJ2-2; TRBD2 matches 13 bases. Trimming cost V 5 bases and J 3 bases; bases outside gene matches: 3. The CDR3 runs to 16 residues. CDR3: CASSQGLAGHTGELFF. In DNA, the CDR3 is TGTGCCAGCAGTCAGGGACTAGCGGGGCACACCGGGGAGCTGTTTTTT.

This clonotype was detected many times. The rearrangement uses TRBV5-6 and TRBJ2-7; maybe TRBD1 (6 bases). The V gene lost 4 bases and the J gene lost 4 bases, with 9 bases spanning the gap. Looked up from germline, CDR1 is SGHDT and CDR2 is YYEEEE. The CDR3 length is 12 residues. CDR3 nucleotides: TGTGCCAGCAGCATGGGGACATACGAGCAGTACGTC. Amino acid sequence: CASSMGTYEQYV.

The CDR3 is CASSATGGNEKLFF. The DNA for the CDR3 is TGTGCCAGCAGCGCGACGGGGGGTAATGAAAAACTGTTTTTT. The gene calls are TRBV9 and TRBJ1-4; the D gene is possibly TRBD1 (5 bases). V was trimmed by 3 bases and J by 4 bases, leaving 10 bases between them. This CDR3 has 14 residues. Germline V gives CDR1 SGDLS, CDR2 YYNGEE.

This clonotype showed up just a few times. CDR3 sequence: CASSPPELLTSTDTQYF. CDR3 sequence (DNA): TGTGCCAGCAGTCCCCCGGAGCTACTAACTAGCACAGATACGCAGTATTTT. This chain links TRBV7-8 with TRBJ2-3; D call uncertain. Germline V gives CDR1 SGHVS, CDR2 FQNEAQ. This CDR3 has 17 amino acids. Trimming shortened V by 6 bases and J by 0 bases, and 19 bases separated the two germline ends.

The gene calls are TRBV3-1 and TRBJ2-1, with 10 bases that match TRBD1. The CDR3 is 15 residues long. Germline loops: CDR1 LGHDT, CDR2 YNNKEL (reference sequence). Losses at the gene ends were 5 bases for V and 5 bases for J; bases not matched to a gene: 6. The CDR3 sequence: CASSSSGTGDNEQFF. The CDR3 region has the DNA TGTGCCAGCAGCTCCTCCGGGACAGGGGACAATGAGCAGTTCTTC.

This clonotype has ten or more counts. The chain uses TRBV6-2 or TRBV6-3 and TRBJ2-7, with 7 nucleotides matching TRBD1. The CDR3 loop spans 15 amino acids. V lost 2 bases to trimming and J lost 0 bases; unmatched junction nucleotides: 4. CDR1 and CDR2 (germline): MNHEY, SVGEGT. The CDR3 sequence is CASSYQGESSYEQYF. DNA for the CDR3: TGTGCCAGCAGTTACCAGGGGGAGAGCTCCTACGAGCAGTACTTC.

This clonotype occurred a few times. CDR3 DNA sequence: TGTGCCAGCAGCTTAGGTCTAGTAGCTGAGACCCAGTACTTC. It codes for CASSLGLVAETQYF. This sequence joins TRBV7-2 and TRBJ2-5; D is ambiguous. There are 14 residues in the CDR3. CDR1 and CDR2 from the germline V gene are SGHTA and FQGNSA. The V and J ends lost 1 base and 5 bases respectively, with 11 bases between them.